The clone carrying this T cell receptor beta chain was recorded many times. The data were taken from a study of blood T cells in healthy people across ages. Overall study: About one barcoded beta molecule per two T cells came from capture by template switching.

Sample-barcoded 5' priming and a J-beta primer mix drove a second PCR of about 6 to 11 cycles. MiXCR, applied by TCRdb to the 5' RACE reads, yields one record per CDR3 protein. The sample lists around 1.7 million distinct CDR3 sequences, about 28% occurring once. V was trimmed by 2 bases and J by 5 bases, leaving 10 bases between them. Germline CDR1 is MNHNY and CDR2 is SVGAGI (reference sequence). The CDR3 runs to 14 residues. The rearrangement links TRBV6-6 to TRBJ2-1; D remains ambiguous. This TCR derives from a woman aged 25 to 39 in good health. Sequenced: blood. For the CDR3, the DNA is TGTGCCAGCAGTTACAGCTGGACCCACAATGAGCAGTTCTTC. It yields the protein CASSYSWTHNEQFF.